This T cell receptor beta chain was identified in a study of Ad26.COV2.S vaccination and SARS-CoV-2 variants. Across the study: Once or twice, 56 days apart, Ad26.COV2.S was delivered intramuscularly. Overall study results and limits: Non-spike TCR breadth was similar in vaccine and placebo recipients.

V was clipped by 5 bases and J by 7 bases, with 12 bases between them. Germline assignment: CDR1 MDHEN and CDR2 SYDVKM. This CDR3 contains 14 residues. Produced via immunoSEQ multiplex PCR; TCRdb's table is partial and in-frame only. Of more than 400,000 clones detected, 80% to 95% appear once; the ten largest clones hold less than 5.5%. On this clone itself: What it binds is unknown.

This sample's treatment: roughly 20 received Ad26.COV2.S at low or high dose, single or two shots; a few received placebo; per-sample allocation not given. At day 63 after the first vaccine or placebo injection, samples were drawn. An adult aged 18-55 years in Boston served as the donor. The vaccine delivered Wuhan-strain SARS-CoV-2 spike through an Ad26 vector. The receptor's source is a person aged 18-60 years who received the Ad26.COV2.S COVID-19 vaccine or a placebo. The material was peripheral blood, obtained in a trial of Ad26.COV2.S vaccine versus placebo. The chain recombines TRBV28 with TRBJ1-6, with a weak D call TRBD1 (5 bases). The chain's CDR3 is CASSIQGGNSPLHF. Here the CDR3 DNA reads TGTGCCAGCAGTATTCAGGGAGGGAATTCACCCCTCCACTTT.